This T cell receptor beta chain was obtained from a study of T cells in Graves' hyperthyroidism and ophthalmopathy. The source material, RNA transcripts, was used to amplify TCR beta CDR3 regions. The TCR CDR3 first-round RT-PCR relied on the HTBI primer set. TCRdb fed the multiplex PCR reads into MiXCR, producing one record per CDR3 protein. The data show around 690,000 distinct CDR3 sequences, with around 16% seen just once and about 16% held by the top ten. Trimming took off 2 bases at V and 7 bases at J, with 9 bases between the two ends. The CDR3 length is 12 residues. CDR1 and CDR2 from the germline V gene are GTSNPN and SVGIG (reference sequence). A few counts support this clonotype. Diagnoses were made from clinical symptoms, serum measures (thyroxine and TRAb), thyroid ultrasound and orbital computed tomography. Fresh peripheral blood, around 10 ml, yielded the PBMCs.

Material for sequencing was blood. The rearrangement joins TRBV30 to TRBJ2-1; D not certain. The sequence came from a man aged 45-65 years with Graves' hyperthyroidism. Here the CDR3 reads CAWSIRKNEQFF. The CDR3 bases are TGTGCCTGGAGTATTAGAAAGAATGAGCAGTTCTTC.